A few counts support the clone carrying this T cell receptor beta chain. TCRdb keeps only in-frame clones here, not all; method: immunoSEQ multiplex PCR. The table lists 950,000 to 1,300,000 clones, about 77% of them singletons. The CDR3 runs 14 residues. Germline CDR1 is SGHDT and CDR2 is YYEEEE. The ends were cut back, 4 bases at V and 1 base at J, with 9 bases in the middle. Only Caucasian adults living in Nashville, Tennessee served as donors. This sample stems from a study of shared clonotypes between healthy human individuals. This chain uses TRBV5-6 with TRBJ1-5, with D possibly being TRBD1 (5 bases). This receptor was obtained from a man aged 18 to 29 in good health. Sequencing used memory CD4+ T cells sorted from blood. The subset was: CD45RA-negative fraction. DNA of the CDR3: TGTGCCAGCAGCGGGGGGAACAGCAATCAGCCCCAGCATTTT. Translation gives CASSGGNSNQPQHF.